The next 20 T cell receptor beta chains were all read from a single sample in a study of identical twins. A single record per CDR3 protein comes from TCRdb applying MiXCR to the 5' RACE reads. Here the sample spans about 390,000 distinct CDR3 sequences, approximately 8.8% being singletons. The sample consisted of naive T cells sorted from blood. Every receptor here comes from a woman between 45 and 65 years old in good health.

In this sample, this clonotype turned up many times. This chain joins TRBV15 and TRBJ2-4; TRBD2 might be the D (6 bases). The CDR3 runs 14 residues. Germline values: CDR1 LNHNV, CDR2 YYDKDF (reference sequence). Trimming cost V 7 bases and J 6 bases, with 16 bases left between them. The CDR3 region has the DNA TGTGCCACCAAGAGTACGGGAGACGGAAACATTCAGTACTTC. Protein: CATKSTGDGNIQYF.

This clonotype has just a few counts. The V and J genes are TRBV4-1 and TRBJ1-4, with unresolved D. The V gene lost 1 base and the J gene lost 4 bases, with 10 bases spanning the gap. The CDR3 has 15 residues. The germline gives CDR1 MGHRA, CDR2 YSYEKL. In DNA, the CDR3 is TGCGCCAGCAGCCAAGTGGGCAAAAATAATGAAAAACTGTTTTTT. Translating gives CASSQVGKNNEKLFF.

This clonotype was seen more than once but under ten times. This chain joins TRBV24-1 and TRBJ2-3; D not resolved. Trimming stripped 6 bases from V and 6 bases from J, with 12 bases between. The CDR3 consists of 13 residues. Looked up from germline, CDR1 is KGHDR and CDR2 is SFDVKD. CDR3 sequence reads: CATSRAKKDTQYF. CDR3 in DNA: TGTGCCACCAGTCGGGCCAAAAAGGATACGCAGTATTTT.

This clonotype appeared a few times. V usage is TRBV5-4 and J usage is TRBJ1-4, with 7 bases that match TRBD1. Trimming cost V 3 bases and J 8 bases; bases outside gene matches: 7. Germline CDR1 reads SGHNT; CDR2 reads YYREEE (reference sequence). This CDR3 contains 14 residues. CDR3 region: CASSSFRDREKLFF. The CDR3 nucleotides read TGTGCCAGCAGCTCATTCCGGGACAGAGAAAAACTGTTTTTT.

The rearrangement links TRBV5-1 to TRBJ2-7, with a possible D match to TRBD2 (6 bases). V lost 4 bases, J lost 3 bases, and 14 bases lay in between. The CDR3 totals 14 residues. Germline V gene data show CDR1 as SGHRS and CDR2 as YFSETQ. The CDR3 DNA follows: TGCGCCAGCAGCGCCGGTGGGGGAGGCTACGAGCAGTACGTC. Amino acids: CASSAGGGGYEQYV.

This clonotype was counted between two and nine times. This chain joins TRBV5-1 and TRBJ2-3; D is unresolved. This CDR3 has 15 residues. Germline CDR1 and CDR2: SGHRS and YFSETQ. V lost 0 bases to trimming and J lost 3 bases, with 11 bases between them. CDR3 nucleotides: TGCGCCAGCAGCTTGGAGCTTCTGCGGACAGATACGCAGTATTTT. It yields the protein CASSLELLRTDTQYF.

V gene TRBV12-3 or TRBV12-4 combines with J gene TRBJ2-3, with D uncertain. V was trimmed by 6 bases and J by 6 bases, leaving 13 bases between them. The CDR3 spans 13 residues. CDR3 bases: TGTGCCAGCAGCGGGTCCTCCTGGGATACGCAGTATTTT. It encodes CASSGSSWDTQYF.

In this sample, this clonotype turned up a few times. J is TRBJ2-3 and V is TRBV6-5; 9 positions agree with TRBD2. The CDR3 length is 16 residues. Per germline, CDR1 MNHEY and CDR2 SVGAGI. Germline trimming cut 5 bases from V and 4 bases from J; bases unmatched to any gene: 10. The CDR3 is CASSNSPGLASDTQYF. In DNA form, the CDR3 reads TGTGCCAGCAGTAACAGCCCGGGACTAGCATCAGATACGCAGTATTTT.

V and J are TRBV29-1 and TRBJ2-1, with a tentative D call TRBD2 (5 bases). In germline, CDR1 is SQVTM, CDR2 ANQGSEA. This CDR3 has 13 residues. Trimming pared 4 bases from V and 10 bases from J, leaving 17 bases between. The DNA of the CDR3 is TGCAGCGTTGGAGGCCTACTAGGCCCCGAGCAGTTCTTC. It yields the protein CSVGGLLGPEQFF.

This clonotype was picked up a small number of times. The chain is built from TRBV6-6 and TRBJ2-1; 7 positions agree with TRBD2. Germline CDR1 reads MNHNY; CDR2 reads SVGAGI (reference sequence). V dropped 6 bases and J dropped 8; count of bases not matched to a gene: 16. This CDR3 contains 16 residues. In nucleotides, the CDR3 is TGTGCCAGCAGGGGAATAGGACTAGGGGCTTGGGATGAGCAGTTCTTC. The encoded protein is CASRGIGLGAWDEQFF.

This clonotype was detected ten times or more. The J gene is TRBJ2-1, the V gene TRBV20-1; maybe TRBD2 (6 bases). The CDR3 runs to 16 residues. Germline CDR1 is DFQATT and CDR2 is SNEGSKA (reference sequence). Trimming pared 4 bases from V and 4 bases from J, leaving 20 bases between. The CDR3 here is CSAKGRRMGYYNEQFF. The CDR3 DNA follows: TGCAGTGCTAAAGGGAGGCGGATGGGGTATTACAATGAGCAGTTCTTC.

V is TRBV12-5 and J is TRBJ1-5; D remains unclear. This CDR3 contains 11 residues. V lost 5 bases to trimming and J lost 4 bases, with 3 bases between them. Germline lookup yields CDR1 LGHNT and CDR2 FRNRAP. The chain's CDR3 is CASGINQPQHF. The DNA of the CDR3 is TGTGCTAGTGGTATTAATCAGCCCCAGCATTTT. Combining the CDR3 with reference TRBV12-5 and TRBJ1-5 gives the whole variable domain DARVTQTPRHKVTEMGQEVTMRCQPILGHNTVFWYRQTMMQGLELLAYFRNRAPLDDSGMPKDRFSAEMPDATLATLKIQPSEPRDSAVYFCASGINQPQHFGDGTRLSIL.

V and J are TRBV15 and TRBJ1-1, with TRBD1 identical over 12 bases. The CDR3 sequence is 15 residues long. Per germline, CDR1 LNHNV and CDR2 YYDKDF (reference sequence). Unmatched junction bases numbered 8, after V lost 9 bases and J lost 3 bases. CDR3 sequence reads: CATRWDRGPYTEAFF. DNA for the CDR3: TGTGCCACTCGATGGGACAGGGGGCCCTACACTGAAGCTTTCTTT.

The rearrangement joins TRBV18 to TRBJ2-1, with D tentatively TRBD1 (6 bases). Per the germline V gene, CDR1 is KGHSH and CDR2 is LQKENI. V shed 2 bases and J shed 10 bases, with 18 bases lying between them. The CDR3 consists of 15 residues. The CDR3, as DNA: TGTGCCAGCTCACCATCGCAACAAGGGGGTGGGGAGCAGTTCTTC. It codes for CASSPSQQGGGEQFF.

This clonotype was counted between two and nine times. This chain joins TRBV20-1 and TRBJ2-1, with TRBD2 matching 14 bases. Germline V lookup: CDR1 DFQATT, CDR2 SNEGSKA (reference sequence). The CDR3 totals 16 residues. V lost 3 bases and J lost 5; bases outside the gene matches: 6. The DNA of the CDR3 is TGCAGTGCTAGGCCGGGGACTAGCGGGAGAAACAATGAGCAGTTCTTC. It encodes CSARPGTSGRNNEQFF.

The chain combines TRBV19 with TRBJ1-5; D unclear. CDR3 length equals 17 residues. Trimming cost V 7 bases and J 4 bases, with 23 bases left between them. CDR1 and CDR2 (germline): LNHDA, SQIVND (reference sequence). The CDR3 is CASTTTDTSRENQPQHF. CDR3 DNA sequence: TGTGCCAGTACTACCACCGACACATCGAGGGAAAATCAGCCCCAGCATTTT.

The table lists this clonotype with many counts. The gene calls are TRBV29-1 and TRBJ2-1; no definite D call. Trimming took 6 bases from V and 5 from J, leaving 5 bases between them. This CDR3 has 10 residues. The germline V gene encodes CDR1 SQVTM and CDR2 ANQGSEA. In nucleotides, the CDR3 is TGCAGCGTCTCGAACAATGAGCAGTTCTTC. Its translation: CSVSNNEQFF.

In DNA form, the CDR3 reads TGCGCCAGCAGGAGGAGGTTAGCGGGAGAAGGAGGGGAGACCCAGTACTTC. Amino acids: CASRRRLAGEGGETQYF. The chain combines TRBV5-1 with TRBJ2-5; 9 nucleotides match TRBD2. The V gene end was trimmed by 5 bases and the J gene end by 5 bases; junction bases not matched to a gene: 16. The length of the CDR3 is 17 residues. Germline CDR1 reads SGHRS; CDR2 reads YFSETQ.

In this sample, this clonotype turned up a few times. J is TRBJ2-3 and V is TRBV3-1; D is perhaps TRBD2 (5 bases). Trimming removed 5 bases from V and 3 bases from J, with 18 bases in between. The CDR3 consists of 16 residues. Germline values: CDR1 LGHDT, CDR2 YNNKEL (reference sequence). The CDR3 spells CASSLTGSKRTDTQYF. CDR3 DNA sequence: TGTGCCAGCAGCTTAACTGGGAGCAAGAGAACAGATACGCAGTATTTT.

This clonotype was observed a few times. This sequence joins TRBV14 and TRBJ2-1; 11 bases map to TRBD2. Unmatched junction bases numbered 17, after V lost 4 bases and J lost 9 bases. Germline V CDR1 and CDR2: SGHDN, FVKESK. The CDR3 is 18 amino acids. DNA for the CDR3: TGTGCCAGCAGCCCCCCACATCTAACTAGCGGGAGTGATTTTGAGCAGTTCTTC. This sequence encodes CASSPPHLTSGSDFEQFF.